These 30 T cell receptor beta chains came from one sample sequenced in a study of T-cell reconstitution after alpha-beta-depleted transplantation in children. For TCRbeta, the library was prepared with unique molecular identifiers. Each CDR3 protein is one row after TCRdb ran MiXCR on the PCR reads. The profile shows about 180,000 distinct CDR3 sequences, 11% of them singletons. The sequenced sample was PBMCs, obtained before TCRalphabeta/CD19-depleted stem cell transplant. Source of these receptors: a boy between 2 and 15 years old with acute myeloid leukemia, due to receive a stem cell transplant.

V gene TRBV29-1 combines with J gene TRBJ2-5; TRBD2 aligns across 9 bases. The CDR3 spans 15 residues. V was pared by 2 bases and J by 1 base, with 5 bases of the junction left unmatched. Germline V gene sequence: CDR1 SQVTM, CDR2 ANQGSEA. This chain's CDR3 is CSVELLAGAQETQYF. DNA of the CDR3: TGCAGCGTTGAATTGTTAGCGGGAGCCCAAGAGACCCAGTACTTC.

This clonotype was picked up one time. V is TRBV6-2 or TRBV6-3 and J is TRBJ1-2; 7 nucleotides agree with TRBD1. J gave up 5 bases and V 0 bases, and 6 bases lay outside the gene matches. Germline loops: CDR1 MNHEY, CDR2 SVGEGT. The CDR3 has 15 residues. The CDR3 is CASSYSGQQMYGYTF. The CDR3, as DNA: TGTGCCAGCAGTTACTCGGGACAGCAGATGTATGGCTACACCTTC.

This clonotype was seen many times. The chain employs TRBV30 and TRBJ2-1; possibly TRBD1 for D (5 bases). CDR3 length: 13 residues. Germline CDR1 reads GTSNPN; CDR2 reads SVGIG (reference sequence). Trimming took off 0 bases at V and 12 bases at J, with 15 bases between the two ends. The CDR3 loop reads CAWSVQVEDPQFF. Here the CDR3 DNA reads TGTGCCTGGAGTGTACAGGTCGAGGACCCGCAGTTCTTC. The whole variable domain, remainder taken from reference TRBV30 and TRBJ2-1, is SQTIHQWPATLVQPVGSPLSLECTVEGTSNPNLYWYRQAAGRGLQLLFYSVGIGQISSEVPQNLSASRPQDRQFILSSKKLLLSDSGFYLCAWSVQVEDPQFFGPGTRLTVL.

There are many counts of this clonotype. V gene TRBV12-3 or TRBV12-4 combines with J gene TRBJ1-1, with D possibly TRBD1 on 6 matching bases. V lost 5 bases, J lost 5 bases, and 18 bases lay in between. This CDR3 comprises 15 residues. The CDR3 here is CASSPQMGAGTEAFF. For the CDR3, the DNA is TGTGCCAGCAGTCCCCAGATGGGGGCGGGAACTGAAGCTTTCTTT.

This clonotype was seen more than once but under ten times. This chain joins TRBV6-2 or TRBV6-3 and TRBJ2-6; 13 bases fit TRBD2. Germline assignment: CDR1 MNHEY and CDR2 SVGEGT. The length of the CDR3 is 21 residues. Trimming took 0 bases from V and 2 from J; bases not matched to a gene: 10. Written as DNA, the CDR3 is TGTGCCAGCAGTTACTCGAAGGGACTAGCGGGATTCTTAACTGGGGCCAACGTCCTGACTTTC. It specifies CASSYSKGLAGFLTGANVLTF.

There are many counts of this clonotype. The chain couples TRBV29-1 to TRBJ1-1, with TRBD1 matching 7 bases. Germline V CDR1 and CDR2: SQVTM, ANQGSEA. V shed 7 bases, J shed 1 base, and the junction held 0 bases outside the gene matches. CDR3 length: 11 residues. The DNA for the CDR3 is TGCAGCGGGACAGGGAACACTGAAGCTTTCTTT. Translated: CSGTGNTEAFF.

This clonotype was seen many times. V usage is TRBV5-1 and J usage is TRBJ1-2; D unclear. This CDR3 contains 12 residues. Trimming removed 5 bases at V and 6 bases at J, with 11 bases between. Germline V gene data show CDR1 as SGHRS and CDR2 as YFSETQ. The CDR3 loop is CASRSGGNGYTF. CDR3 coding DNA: TGCGCCAGCAGATCCGGAGGGAATGGCTACACCTTC.

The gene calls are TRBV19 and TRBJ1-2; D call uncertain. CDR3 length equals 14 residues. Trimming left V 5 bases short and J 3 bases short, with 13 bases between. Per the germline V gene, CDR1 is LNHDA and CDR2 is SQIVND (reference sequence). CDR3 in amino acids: CASSPGGGYYGYTF. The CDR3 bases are TGTGCCAGTAGTCCCGGAGGCGGCTACTATGGCTACACCTTC.

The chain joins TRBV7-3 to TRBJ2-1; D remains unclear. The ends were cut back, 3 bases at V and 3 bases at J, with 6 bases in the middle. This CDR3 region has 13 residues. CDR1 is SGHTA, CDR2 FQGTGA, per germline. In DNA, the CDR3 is TGTGCCAGCAGCTTTGGTATCTACAATGAGCAGTTCTTC. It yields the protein CASSFGIYNEQFF.

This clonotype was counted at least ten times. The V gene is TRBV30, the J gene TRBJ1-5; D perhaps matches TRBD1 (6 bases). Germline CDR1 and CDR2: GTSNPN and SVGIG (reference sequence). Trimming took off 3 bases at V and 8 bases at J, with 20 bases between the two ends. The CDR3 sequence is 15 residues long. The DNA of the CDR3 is TGTGCCTGGAGGGAGCCCGGGACAATAGAAAAGCCCCAGCATTTT. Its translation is CAWREPGTIEKPQHF.

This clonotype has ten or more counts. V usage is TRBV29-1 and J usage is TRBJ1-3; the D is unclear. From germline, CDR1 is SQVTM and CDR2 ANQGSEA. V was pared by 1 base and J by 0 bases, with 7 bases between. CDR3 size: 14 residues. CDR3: CSVEARSSGNTIYF. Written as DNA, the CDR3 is TGCAGCGTTGAAGCACGAAGCTCTGGAAACACCATATATTTT.

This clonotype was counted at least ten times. The chain's CDR3 is CASRRSGTTTDTQYF. CDR3 nucleotides: TGTGCCAGCAGGCGTTCCGGGACCACCACAGATACGCAGTATTTT. The V call is TRBV27, the J call TRBJ2-3, with D perhaps being TRBD1 or TRBD2 (5 bases each). V was clipped by 6 bases and J by 2 bases, with 15 bases between them. The germline CDR1 and CDR2 sequences are MNHEY and SMNVEV (reference sequence). The CDR3 is 15 amino acids.

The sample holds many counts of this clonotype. This CDR3 is CASSRDGGGVVYEQYF. For the CDR3, the DNA is TGTGCCAGCAGCCGGGATGGGGGGGGAGTGGTGTACGAGCAGTACTTC. The rearrangement joins TRBV7-2 to TRBJ2-7; 7 positions match TRBD2. The CDR3 consists of 16 residues. Germline V gives CDR1 SGHTA, CDR2 FQGNSA. Trimming took 5 bases from V and 4 from J; bases not matched to a gene: 14.

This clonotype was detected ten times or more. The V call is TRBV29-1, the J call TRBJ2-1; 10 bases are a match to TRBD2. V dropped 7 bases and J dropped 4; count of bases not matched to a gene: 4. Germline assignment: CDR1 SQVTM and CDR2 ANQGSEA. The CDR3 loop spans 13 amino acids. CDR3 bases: TGCAGCGGCGTGACTAGCGGGTACAATGAGCAGTTCTTC. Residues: CSGVTSGYNEQFF.

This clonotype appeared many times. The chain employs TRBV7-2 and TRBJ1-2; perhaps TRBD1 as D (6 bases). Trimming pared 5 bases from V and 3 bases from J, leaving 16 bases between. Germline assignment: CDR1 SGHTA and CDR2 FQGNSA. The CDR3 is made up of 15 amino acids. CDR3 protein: CASSPGYRADYGYTF. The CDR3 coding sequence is TGTGCCAGCAGCCCAGGGTACAGGGCGGACTATGGCTACACCTTC.

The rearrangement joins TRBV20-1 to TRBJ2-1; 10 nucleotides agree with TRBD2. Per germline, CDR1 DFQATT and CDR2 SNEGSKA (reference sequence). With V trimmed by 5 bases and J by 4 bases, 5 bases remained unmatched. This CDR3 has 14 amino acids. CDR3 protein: CSARGTSVYNEQFF. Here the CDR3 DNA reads TGCAGTGCTCGCGGGACTAGCGTATACAATGAGCAGTTCTTC.

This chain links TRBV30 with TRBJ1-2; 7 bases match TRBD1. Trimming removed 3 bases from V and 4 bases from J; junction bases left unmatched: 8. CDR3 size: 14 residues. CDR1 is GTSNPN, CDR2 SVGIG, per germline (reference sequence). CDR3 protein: CAWRGKQGFYGYTF. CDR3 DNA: TGTGCCTGGAGGGGAAAACAGGGGTTCTATGGCTACACCTTC. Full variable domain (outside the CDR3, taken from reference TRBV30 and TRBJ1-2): SQTIHQWPATLVQPVGSPLSLECTVEGTSNPNLYWYRQAAGRGLQLLFYSVGIGQISSEVPQNLSASRPQDRQFILSSKKLLLSDSGFYLCAWRGKQGFYGYTFGSGTRLTVV.

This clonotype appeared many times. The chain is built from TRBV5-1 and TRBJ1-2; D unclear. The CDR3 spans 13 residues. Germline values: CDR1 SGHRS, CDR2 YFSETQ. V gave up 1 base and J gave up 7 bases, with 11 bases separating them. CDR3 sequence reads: CASSLSTGSGYTF. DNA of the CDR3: TGCGCCAGCAGCTTGAGTACGGGTTCTGGCTACACCTTC.

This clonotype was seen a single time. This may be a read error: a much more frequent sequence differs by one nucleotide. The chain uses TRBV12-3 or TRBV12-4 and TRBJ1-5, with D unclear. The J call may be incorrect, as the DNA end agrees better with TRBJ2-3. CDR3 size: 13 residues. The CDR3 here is CASTTAGNQPQYF. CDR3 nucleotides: TGTGCCAGCACTACAGCCGGCAATCAGCCCCAGTATTTT.

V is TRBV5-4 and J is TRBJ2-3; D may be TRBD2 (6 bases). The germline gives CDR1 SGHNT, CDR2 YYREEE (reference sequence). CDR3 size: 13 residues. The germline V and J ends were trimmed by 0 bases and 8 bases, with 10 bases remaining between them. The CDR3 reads CASSLAGGSTQYF. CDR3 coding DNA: TGTGCCAGCAGCTTGGCCGGGGGAAGTACGCAGTATTTT.

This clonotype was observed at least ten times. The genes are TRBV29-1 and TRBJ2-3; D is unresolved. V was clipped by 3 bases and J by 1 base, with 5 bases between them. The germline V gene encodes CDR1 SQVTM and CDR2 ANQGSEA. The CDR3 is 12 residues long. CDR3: CSVEQGTDTQYF. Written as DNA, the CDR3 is TGCAGCGTTGAGCAGGGCACAGATACGCAGTATTTT.

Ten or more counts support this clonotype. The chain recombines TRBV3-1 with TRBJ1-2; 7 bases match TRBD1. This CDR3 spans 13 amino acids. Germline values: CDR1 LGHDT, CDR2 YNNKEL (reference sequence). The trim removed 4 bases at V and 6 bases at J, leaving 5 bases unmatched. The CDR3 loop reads CASSPRTGHGYTF. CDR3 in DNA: TGTGCCAGCAGCCCGCGGACAGGCCATGGCTACACCTTC.

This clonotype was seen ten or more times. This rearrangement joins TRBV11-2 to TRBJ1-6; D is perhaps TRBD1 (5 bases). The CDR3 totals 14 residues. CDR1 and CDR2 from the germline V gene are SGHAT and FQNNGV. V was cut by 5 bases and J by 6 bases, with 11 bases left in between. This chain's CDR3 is CASSLTGGNSPLHF. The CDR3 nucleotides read TGTGCCAGCAGCCTTACGGGGGGTAATTCACCCCTCCACTTT.

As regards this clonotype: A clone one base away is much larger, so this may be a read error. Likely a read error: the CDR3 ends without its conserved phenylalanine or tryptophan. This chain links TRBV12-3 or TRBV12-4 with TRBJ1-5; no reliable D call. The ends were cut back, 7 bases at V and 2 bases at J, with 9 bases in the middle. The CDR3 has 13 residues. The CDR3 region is CASTTAGNQPQHL. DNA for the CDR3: TGTGCCAGCACTACAGCCGGCAATCAGCCCCAGCATCTT.

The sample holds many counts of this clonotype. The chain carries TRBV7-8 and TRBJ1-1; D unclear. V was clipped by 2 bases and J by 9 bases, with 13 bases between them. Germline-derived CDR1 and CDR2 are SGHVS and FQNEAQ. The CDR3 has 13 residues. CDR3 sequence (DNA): TGTGCCAGCAGCTTATTTGGTGATCCCCAAGCTTTCTTT. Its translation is CASSLFGDPQAFF.

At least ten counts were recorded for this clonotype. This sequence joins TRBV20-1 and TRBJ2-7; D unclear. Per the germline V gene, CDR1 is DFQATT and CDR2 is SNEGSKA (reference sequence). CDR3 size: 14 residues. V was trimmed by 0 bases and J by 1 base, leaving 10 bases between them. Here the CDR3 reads CSARDERRSYEQYV. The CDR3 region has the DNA TGCAGTGCTAGAGATGAGAGGAGATCCTACGAGCAGTACGTC.

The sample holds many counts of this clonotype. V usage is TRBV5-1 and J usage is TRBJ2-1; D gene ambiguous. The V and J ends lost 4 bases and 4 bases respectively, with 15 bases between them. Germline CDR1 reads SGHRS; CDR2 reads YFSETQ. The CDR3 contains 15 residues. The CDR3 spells CASSPTLPWYNEQFF. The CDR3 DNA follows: TGCGCCAGCAGCCCGACTCTCCCTTGGTACAATGAGCAGTTCTTC.

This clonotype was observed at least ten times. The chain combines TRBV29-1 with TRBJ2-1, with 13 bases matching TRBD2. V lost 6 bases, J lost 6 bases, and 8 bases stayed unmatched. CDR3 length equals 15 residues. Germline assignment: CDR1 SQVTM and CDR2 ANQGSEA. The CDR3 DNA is TGCAGCGTGACGACTAGCGGGAGGAGTTTCAATGAGCAGTTCTTC. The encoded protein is CSVTTSGRSFNEQFF.

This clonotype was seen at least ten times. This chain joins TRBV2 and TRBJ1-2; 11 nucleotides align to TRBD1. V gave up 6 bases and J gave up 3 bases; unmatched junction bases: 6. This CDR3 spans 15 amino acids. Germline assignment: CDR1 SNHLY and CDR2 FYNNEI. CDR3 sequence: CASRTGTGGYYGYTF. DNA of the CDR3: TGTGCCAGCAGGACCGGGACAGGGGGGTACTATGGCTACACCTTC.

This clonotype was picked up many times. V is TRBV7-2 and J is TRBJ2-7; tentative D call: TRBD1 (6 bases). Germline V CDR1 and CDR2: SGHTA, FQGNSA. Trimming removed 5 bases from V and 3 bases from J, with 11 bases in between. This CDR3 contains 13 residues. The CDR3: CASSLTGYYEQYV. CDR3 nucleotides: TGTGCCAGCAGCCTCACAGGGTACTACGAGCAGTACGTC.